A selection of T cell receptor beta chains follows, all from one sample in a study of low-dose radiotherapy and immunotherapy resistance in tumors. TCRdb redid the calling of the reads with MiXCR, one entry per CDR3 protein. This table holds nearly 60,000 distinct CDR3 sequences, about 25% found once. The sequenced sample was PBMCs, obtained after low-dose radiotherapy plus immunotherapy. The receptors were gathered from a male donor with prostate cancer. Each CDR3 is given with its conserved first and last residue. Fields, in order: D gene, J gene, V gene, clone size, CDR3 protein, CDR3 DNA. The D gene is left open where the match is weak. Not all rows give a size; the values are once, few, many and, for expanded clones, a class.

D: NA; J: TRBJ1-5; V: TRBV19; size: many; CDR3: CASSIAFGQSNQPQHF; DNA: TGTGCCAGTAGTATAGCCTTCGGACAGAGCAATCAGCCCCAGCATTTT
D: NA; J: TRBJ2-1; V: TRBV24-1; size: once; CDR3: CATSRRQINEQFF; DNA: TGTGCCACCAGCAGAAGGCAGATAAATGAGCAGTTCTTC
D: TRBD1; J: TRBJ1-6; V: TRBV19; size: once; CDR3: CASRTGTVNSPLHF; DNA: TGTGCCAGTAGAACCGGGACAGTTAATTCACCCCTCCACTTT
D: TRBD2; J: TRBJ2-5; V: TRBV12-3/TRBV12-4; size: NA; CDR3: CASTLGLASGGGRETQYF; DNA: TGTGCCAGCACCCTAGGCCTGGCTAGCGGGGGGGGTCGCGAGACCCAGTACTTC
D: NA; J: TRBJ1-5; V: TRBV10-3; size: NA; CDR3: CAISEWGVGDQPQHF; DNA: TGTGCCATCAGTGAGTGGGGAGTGGGGGACCAGCCCCAGCATTTT
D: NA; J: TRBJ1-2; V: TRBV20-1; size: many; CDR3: CSARDPAKNYGYTF; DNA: TGCAGTGCTAGAGATCCGGCTAAGAACTATGGCTACACCTTC
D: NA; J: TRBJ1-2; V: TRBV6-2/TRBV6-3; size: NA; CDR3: CASSEIGGQVGYTF; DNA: TGTGCCAGCAGTGAAATCGGGGGGCAGGTTGGCTACACCTTC
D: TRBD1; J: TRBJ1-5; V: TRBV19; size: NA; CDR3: CASRSPPGQGLRSNQPQHF; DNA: TGTGCCAGTAGGAGTCCCCCGGGACAGGGTTTGAGGAGCAATCAGCCCCAGCATTTT
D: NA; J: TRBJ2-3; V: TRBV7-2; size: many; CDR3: CASSLARPGITDTQYF; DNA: TGTGCCAGCAGCTTAGCGAGGCCAGGGATCACAGATACGCAGTATTTT
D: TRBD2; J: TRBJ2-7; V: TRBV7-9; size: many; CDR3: CASSTTRGAGYEQYF; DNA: TGTGCCAGCAGCACAACAAGGGGAGCGGGGTACGAGCAGTACTTC
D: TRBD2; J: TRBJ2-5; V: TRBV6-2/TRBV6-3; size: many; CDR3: CAMSPLAGSQETQYF; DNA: TGTGCCATGAGCCCACTAGCGGGAAGCCAAGAGACCCAGTACTTC
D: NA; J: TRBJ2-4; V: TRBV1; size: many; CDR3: CTSSQGQLAKNIQYF; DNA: TGCACCAGCAGCCAAGGACAGCTAGCCAAAAACATTCAGTACTTC